These T cell receptor beta chains were read from a single sample in a study of cytomegalovirus exposure and HLA in healthy donors. Clones were sequenced by immunoSEQ multiplex PCR, and TCRdb holds only the in-frame ones, with some missing. The sample lists more than 95,000 clones, roughly nine tenths occurring once. What was sequenced was PBMCs. These receptors were taken from a man aged 18 to 29 in good health and CMV-seropositive. The conserved cysteine and the conserved F or W are not part of the CDR3 here.

v_call	j_call	cdr3_aa
TRBV27	TRBJ1-5	ASSFSGQNQPQH
TRBV7-6	TRBJ2-3	ASSLGWLYRVPSTDTQY
TRBV7-2	TRBJ2-6	ASSSRGRLGANVLT
TRBV5-4	TRBJ2-7	ASSLGDLVKY
TRBV28	TRBJ1-1	ASTAGGWDTEAF
TRBV2	TRBJ1-5	ASSQGGAQPQH
TRBV27	TRBJ2-7	ASSLMPTYSYEQY
TRBV11-2	TRBJ2-4	ASSLGPGEMY
TRBV7-2	TRBJ1-2	ASSPRTGNYGYT
TRBV18	TRBJ1-2	ASSGQGAVAGYT
TRBV7-2	TRBJ2-1	ASSLSGGGYEQF
TRBV2	TRBJ1-1	ASRAQGIGEAF
TRBV25-1	TRBJ2-3	ASQLAGITDTQY
TRBV5-4	TRBJ1-1	ASSLQGIDTEAF
TRBV2	TRBJ1-2	ASSESTEIYGYT
TRBV19	TRBJ2-6	ASSPRTGPRVLT
TRBV6-5	TRBJ2-1	ASSPLAGLNNEQF
TRBV30	TRBJ2-1	AWIPGLGATYNEQF
TRBV5-1	TRBJ1-5	ASSLGTGGDQPQH
TRBV27	TRBJ2-5	ASALSGEETQY
TRBV13	TRBJ1-2	ASSSRFTGGDIGLGYT
TRBV2	TRBJ2-5	ASRDPRGQGEETQY
TRBV28	TRBJ1-4	ASSTPGGGAEGEKLF
TRBV18	TRBJ2-1	ASSPGGQGPPGEQF
TRBV27	TRBJ1-6	ASSRSRIGESSPLH
TRBV7-9	TRBJ2-5	ASSEGGGYQETQY
TRBV12-5	TRBJ2-7	ASGSRTSGSYEQY
TRBV30	TRBJ1-3	ACEQGALENTIY
TRBV7-2	TRBJ2-5	ASSFDRVLETQY
TRBV20-1	TRBJ1-2	SAPFRYGYT
TRBV7-2	TRBJ1-5	ASSITDSFNQPQH
TRBV13	TRBJ1-2	ASSVRDQTGNYGYT
TRBV9	TRBJ2-7	ASSVEGSYEQY
TRBV15	TRBJ1-6	ATSSSSYNSPLH
TRBV2	TRBJ1-1	ASREIMNTEAF
TRBV18	TRBJ1-1	ASSPMGQQNTEAF
TRBV6-5	TRBJ1-2	ASSYEGNGYT
TRBV18	TRBJ2-5	ASSPKLQGAQETQY
TRBV4-1	TRBJ2-7	ASSQAVDRGAYEQY
TRBV27	TRBJ1-5	ASSFDRTNQPQH
TRBV5-1	TRBJ2-5	ASSLLAGGLLETQY
TRBV4-1	TRBJ1-5	ASSQAPGYSNQPQH
TRBV5-6	TRBJ1-5	ASSSPGGPQH
TRBV28	TRBJ1-2	ASTLSGGASIYGYT
TRBV27	TRBJ1-1	ARSRGAIGNTEAF
TRBV7-9	TRBJ1-4	ASSPSTGGVINEKLF
TRBV28	TRBJ1-6	ASRRVGGSPLH
TRBV4-1	TRBJ2-1	ASSLTGTSGNNEQF
TRBV6-1	TRBJ1-5	ASSEAGGLSQPQH
TRBV6-5	TRBJ2-2	AGQLARGTGELF
TRBV2	TRBJ1-1	ASIERYRAMNTEAF
TRBV5-1	TRBJ1-1	ASSINRGGTEAF
TRBV7-2	TRBJ2-7	ASSSNRGSYEQY
TRBV29-1	TRBJ2-7	SVEEAGTGAMY
TRBV6-4	TRBJ2-3	ASSKSGGTDTQY
TRBV7-9	TRBJ2-7	ASSLARSPDEQY
TRBV11-2	TRBJ1-4	ASSKGGSNEKLF